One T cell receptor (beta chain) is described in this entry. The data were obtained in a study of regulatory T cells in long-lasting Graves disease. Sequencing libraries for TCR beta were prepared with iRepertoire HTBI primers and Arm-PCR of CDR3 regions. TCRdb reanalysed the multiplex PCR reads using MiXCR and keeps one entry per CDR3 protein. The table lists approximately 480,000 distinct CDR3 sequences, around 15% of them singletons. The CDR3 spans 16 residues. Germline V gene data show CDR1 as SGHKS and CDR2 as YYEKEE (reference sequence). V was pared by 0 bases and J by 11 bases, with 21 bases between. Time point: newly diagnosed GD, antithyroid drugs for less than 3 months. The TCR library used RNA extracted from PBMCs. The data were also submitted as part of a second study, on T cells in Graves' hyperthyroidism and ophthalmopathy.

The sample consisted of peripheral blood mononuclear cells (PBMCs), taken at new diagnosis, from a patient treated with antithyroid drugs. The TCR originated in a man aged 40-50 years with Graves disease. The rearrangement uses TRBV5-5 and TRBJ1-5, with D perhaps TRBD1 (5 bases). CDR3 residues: CASSLDPGTPGGSQHF. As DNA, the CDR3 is TGTGCCAGCAGCTTGGATCCCGGGACGCCCGGCGGGTCCCAGCATTTT.